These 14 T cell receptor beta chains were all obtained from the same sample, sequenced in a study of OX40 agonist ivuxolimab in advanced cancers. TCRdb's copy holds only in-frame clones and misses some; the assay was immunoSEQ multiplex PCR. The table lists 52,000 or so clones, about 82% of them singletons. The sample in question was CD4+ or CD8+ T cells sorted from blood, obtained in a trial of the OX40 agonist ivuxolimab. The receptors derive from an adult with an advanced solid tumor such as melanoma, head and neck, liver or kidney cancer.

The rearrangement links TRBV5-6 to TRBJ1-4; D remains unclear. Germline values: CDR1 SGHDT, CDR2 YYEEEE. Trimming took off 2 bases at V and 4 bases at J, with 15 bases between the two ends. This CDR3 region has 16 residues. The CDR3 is CASSFRAPAINEKLFF. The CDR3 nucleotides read TGTGCCAGCAGCTTTAGGGCCCCAGCCATTAATGAAAAACTGTTTTTT.

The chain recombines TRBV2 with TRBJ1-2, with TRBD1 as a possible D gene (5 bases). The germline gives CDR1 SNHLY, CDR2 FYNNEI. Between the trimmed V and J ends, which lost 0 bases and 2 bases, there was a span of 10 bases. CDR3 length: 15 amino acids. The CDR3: CASSEALRGNYGYTF. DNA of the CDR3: TGTGCCAGCAGTGAAGCGCTTCGGGGGAACTATGGCTACACCTTC.

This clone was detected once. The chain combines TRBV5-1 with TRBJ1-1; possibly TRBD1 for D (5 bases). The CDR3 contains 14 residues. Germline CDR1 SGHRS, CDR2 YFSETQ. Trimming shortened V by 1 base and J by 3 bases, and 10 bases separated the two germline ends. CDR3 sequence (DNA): TGCGCCAGCAGCTTGTGGGGGAGGGACACTGAAGCTTTCTTT. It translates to CASSLWGRDTEAFF.

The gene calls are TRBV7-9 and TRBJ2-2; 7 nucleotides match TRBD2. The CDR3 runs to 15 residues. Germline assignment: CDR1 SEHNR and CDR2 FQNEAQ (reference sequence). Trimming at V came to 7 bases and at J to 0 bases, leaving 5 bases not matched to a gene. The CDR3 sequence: CASTPGRTNTGELFF. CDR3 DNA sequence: TGTGCCAGCACCCCCGGGAGGACGAACACCGGGGAGCTGTTTTTT. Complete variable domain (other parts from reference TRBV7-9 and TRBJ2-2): DTGVSQNPRHKITKRGQNVTFRCDPISEHNRLYWYRQTLGQGPEFLTYFQNEAQLEKSRLLSDRFSAERPKGSFSTLEIQRTEQGDSAMYLCASTPGRTNTGELFFGEGSRLTVL.

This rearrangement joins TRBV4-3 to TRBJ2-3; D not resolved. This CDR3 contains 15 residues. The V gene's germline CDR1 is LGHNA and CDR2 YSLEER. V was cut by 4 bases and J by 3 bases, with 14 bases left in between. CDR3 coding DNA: TGCGCCAGCAGCCCACAGCCCCAGACGACAGATACGCAGTATTTT. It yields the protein CASSPQPQTTDTQYF.

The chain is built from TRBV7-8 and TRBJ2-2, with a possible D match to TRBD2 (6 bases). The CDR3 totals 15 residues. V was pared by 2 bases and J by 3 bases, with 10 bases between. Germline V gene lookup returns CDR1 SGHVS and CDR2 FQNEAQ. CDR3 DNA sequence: TGTGCCAGCAGCTTATTGACTAGTTACACCGGGGAGCTGTTTTTT. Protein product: CASSLLTSYTGELFF.

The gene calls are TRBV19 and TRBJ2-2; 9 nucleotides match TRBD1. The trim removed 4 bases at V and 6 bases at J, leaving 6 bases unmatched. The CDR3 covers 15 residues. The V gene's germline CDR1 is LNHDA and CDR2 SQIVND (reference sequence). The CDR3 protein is CASSNRDRVAGELFF. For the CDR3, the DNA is TGTGCCAGTAGTAACCGGGACAGGGTAGCCGGGGAGCTGTTTTTT.

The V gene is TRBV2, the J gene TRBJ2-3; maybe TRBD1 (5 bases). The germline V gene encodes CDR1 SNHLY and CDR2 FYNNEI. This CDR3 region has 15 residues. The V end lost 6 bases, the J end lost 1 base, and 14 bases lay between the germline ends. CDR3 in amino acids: CASSLQDPRTDTQYF. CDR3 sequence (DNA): TGTGCCAGCAGCCTACAGGACCCGCGCACAGATACGCAGTATTTT.

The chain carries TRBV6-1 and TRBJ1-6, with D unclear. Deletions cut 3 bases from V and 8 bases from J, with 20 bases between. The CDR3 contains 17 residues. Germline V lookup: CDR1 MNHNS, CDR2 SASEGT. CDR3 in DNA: TGTGCCAGCAGTGAGTCCCCAAGGGTTGACCGGGATTCACCCCTCCACTTT. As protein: CASSESPRVDRDSPLHF.

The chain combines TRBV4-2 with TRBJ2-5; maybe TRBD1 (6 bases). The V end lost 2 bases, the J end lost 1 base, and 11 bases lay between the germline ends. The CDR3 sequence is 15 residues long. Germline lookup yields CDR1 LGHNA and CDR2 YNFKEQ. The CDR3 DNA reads TGTGCCAGCAGCCAATCCGGGACAACCCAAGAGACCCAGTACTTC. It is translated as CASSQSGTTQETQYF.

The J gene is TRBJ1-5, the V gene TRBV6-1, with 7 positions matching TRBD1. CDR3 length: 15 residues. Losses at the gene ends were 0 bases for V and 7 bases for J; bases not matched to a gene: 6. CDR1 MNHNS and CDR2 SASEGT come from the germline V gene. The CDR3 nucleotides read TGTGCCAGCAGTGAAGCCCCAGGGGGGCGACAGCCCCAGCATTTT. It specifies CASSEAPGGRQPQHF.

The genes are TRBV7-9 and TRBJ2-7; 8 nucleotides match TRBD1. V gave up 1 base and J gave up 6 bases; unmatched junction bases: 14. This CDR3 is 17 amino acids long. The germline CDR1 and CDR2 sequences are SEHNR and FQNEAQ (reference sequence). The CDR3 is CASSLVAGGTGASEQYF. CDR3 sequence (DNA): TGTGCCAGCAGCTTAGTGGCAGGGGGGACAGGAGCAAGCGAGCAGTACTTC. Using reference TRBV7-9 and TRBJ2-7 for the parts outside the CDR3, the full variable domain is DTGVSQNPRHKITKRGQNVTFRCDPISEHNRLYWYRQTLGQGPEFLTYFQNEAQLEKSRLLSDRFSAERPKGSFSTLEIQRTEQGDSAMYLCASSLVAGGTGASEQYFGPGTRLTVT.

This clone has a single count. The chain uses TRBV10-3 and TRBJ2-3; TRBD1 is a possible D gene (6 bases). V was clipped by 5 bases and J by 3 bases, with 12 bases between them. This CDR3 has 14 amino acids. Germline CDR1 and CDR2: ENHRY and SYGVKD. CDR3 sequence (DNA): TGTGCCATCAGTCCCCTACAGGGAACAGATACGCAGTATTTT. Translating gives CAISPLQGTDTQYF.

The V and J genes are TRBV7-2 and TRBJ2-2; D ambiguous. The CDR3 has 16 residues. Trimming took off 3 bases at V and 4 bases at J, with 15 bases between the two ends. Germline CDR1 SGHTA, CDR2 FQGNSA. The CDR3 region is CASSFTRLVTTGELFF. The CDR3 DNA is TGTGCCAGCAGCTTTACCCGGCTAGTCACCACCGGGGAGCTGTTTTTT.